A single sample is the source of the 15 T cell receptor beta chains below, sequenced in a study of control samples from healthy donors and cancer patients. TCRdb keeps only in-frame clones here, not all; method: immunoSEQ multiplex PCR. The top ten clones hold roughly 3.4% of a sample with over 100,000 clones, approximately 90% of them seen once. The sample comprised blood. The receptors originated from a man aged 50-59 years in good health.

This chain joins TRBV18 and TRBJ1-4, with 7 positions matching TRBD1. The CDR3 has 15 amino acids. In germline, CDR1 is KGHSH, CDR2 LQKENI. Trimming removed 3 bases from V and 4 bases from J; junction bases left unmatched: 5. The CDR3 sequence is CASSPWDSVNEKLFF. In nucleotides, the CDR3 is TGTGCCAGCTCACCCTGGGACAGCGTTAATGAAAAACTGTTTTTT.

The DNA of the CDR3 is TGTGCCAGCAGCCTCCCTTCCAGGCTAGCGGGGGGGGGCACAGATACGCAGTATTTT. As protein: CASSLPSRLAGGGTDTQYF. The chain uses TRBV4-2 and TRBJ2-3; 12 bases match TRBD2. CDR3 length: 19 residues. V was clipped by 4 bases and J by 1 base; unmatched bases: 12. CDR1 is LGHNA and CDR2 is YNFKEQ in the germline V gene.

The chain couples TRBV2 to TRBJ2-2; D is possibly TRBD1 (6 bases). The CDR3 runs to 18 residues. Germline V gene lookup returns CDR1 SNHLY and CDR2 FYNNEI. The ends were cut back, 4 bases at V and 4 bases at J, with 22 bases in the middle. CDR3: CASSGKLGAQSATGELFF. As DNA, the CDR3 is TGTGCCAGCAGTGGCAAGCTGGGGGCCCAATCGGCCACCGGGGAGCTGTTTTTT.

CDR3 sequence (DNA): TGTGCCAGCAGCCTAAGGACACCTGGGGCCAACGTCCTGACTTTC. It translates to CASSLRTPGANVLTF. The chain is built from TRBV5-4 and TRBJ2-6; possibly TRBD1 for D (5 bases). Germline V gene data show CDR1 as SGHNT and CDR2 as YYREEE (reference sequence). V dropped 4 bases and J dropped 2 bases, with 10 bases sitting between them. CDR3 length: 15 residues.

This sequence joins TRBV30 and TRBJ2-7; TRBD1 agrees at 12 bases. The CDR3 runs 15 residues. Losses at the gene ends were 3 bases for V and 5 bases for J; bases not matched to a gene: 8. CDR1 is GTSNPN and CDR2 is SVGIG in the germline V gene (reference sequence). CDR3 DNA: TGTGCCTGGAGGGAGGGGACAGGGGGCTGGGACGAGCAGTACTTC. Amino acids: CAWREGTGGWDEQYF.

The rearrangement joins TRBV15 to TRBJ2-1, with 10 nucleotides matching TRBD2. Unmatched junction bases numbered 6, after V lost 2 bases and J lost 2 bases. CDR1 and CDR2 (germline): LNHNV, YYDKDF (reference sequence). The length of the CDR3 is 17 residues. CDR3 DNA sequence: TGTGCCACCAGCAGATTCGCCAGCGGGGGGGCCTACAATGAGCAGTTCTTC. Its translation: CATSRFASGGAYNEQFF.

The chain links TRBV21-1 to TRBJ1-2; the table's D gene call, TRBD1, was not cross checked with the DNA. TRBV21-1 is labeled a pseudogene. This CDR3 is built from 16 residues. The CDR3 loop reads CASSTPPQAGGYGYTF. The CDR3 DNA is TGTGCCAGCAGCACCCCCCCCCAGGCAGGGGGGTATGGCTACACCTTC.

The V and J genes are TRBV18 and TRBJ1-1; TRBD1 might be the D (6 bases). Germline lookup yields CDR1 KGHSH and CDR2 LQKENI. Trimming removed 0 bases from V and 1 base from J, with 12 bases in between. The CDR3 is 16 residues long. The CDR3 DNA reads as TGTGCCAGCTCACCACCGAGTGGCAGGGGGAACACTGAAGCTTTCTTT. Amino acids: CASSPPSGRGNTEAFF.

The rearrangement links TRBV6-5 to TRBJ1-1, with 7 nucleotides matching TRBD1. V gave up 6 bases and J gave up 12 bases; unmatched junction bases: 7. Germline CDR1 and CDR2: MNHEY and SVGAGI. There are 11 residues in the CDR3. In nucleotides, the CDR3 is TGTGCCAGCAGACGACAGGGTTTCTCTTTCTTT. It yields the protein CASRRQGFSFF.

The J gene is TRBJ2-1, the V gene TRBV10-3; D unclear. The CDR3 length is 15 residues. V gave up 5 bases and J gave up 0 bases, with 11 bases separating them. CDR1 and CDR2 (germline): ENHRY, SYGVKD. CDR3 sequence reads: CAISTAPSSYNEQFF. CDR3 in DNA: TGTGCCATCAGTACAGCCCCTAGCTCCTACAATGAGCAGTTCTTC.

This rearrangement joins TRBV27 to TRBJ2-4; 8 positions match TRBD2. The CDR3 totals 13 residues. From germline, CDR1 is MNHEY and CDR2 SMNVEV (reference sequence). Trimming took 8 bases from V and 8 from J; bases not matched to a gene: 8. The CDR3 nucleotides read TGTGCCAGCGGGGCGGGGGGCCGGGACATTCAGTACTTC. The encoded protein is CASGAGGRDIQYF.

This clone was observed a handful of times. J is TRBJ1-2 and V is TRBV18, with 7 bases fitting TRBD1. The CDR3 covers 17 residues. Trimming removed 4 bases from V and 8 bases from J; junction bases left unmatched: 19. Germline CDR1 is KGHSH and CDR2 is LQKENI. CDR3 amino acids: CASSLQQGLAAPGGYTF. The CDR3 nucleotides are TGTGCCAGCTCACTTCAACAGGGGCTGGCAGCCCCCGGAGGCTACACCTTC.

The gene calls are TRBV18 and TRBJ1-2; no firm D call. V lost 1 base and J 8 bases, leaving 11 bases between the germline ends. The V gene's germline CDR1 is KGHSH and CDR2 LQKENI. The CDR3 sequence is 13 residues long. For the CDR3, the DNA is TGTGCCAGCTCACCACGGCGGGCGGAAGGCTACACCTTC. Translated: CASSPRRAEGYTF. Together with reference TRBV18 and TRBJ1-2, the CDR3 gives the full variable domain: NAGVMQNPRHLVRRRGQEARLRCSPMKGHSHVYWYRQLPEEGLKFMVYLQKENIIDESGMPKERFSAEFPKEGPSILRIQQVVRGDSAAYFCASSPRRAEGYTFGSGTRLTVV.

The chain carries TRBV5-4 and TRBJ2-2; D ambiguous. V gave up 4 bases and J gave up 5 bases, with 12 bases separating them. Germline V gene data show CDR1 as SGHNT and CDR2 as YYREEE (reference sequence). The CDR3 runs to 14 residues. The CDR3 region is CASSIKGGTGELFF. CDR3 bases: TGTGCCAGCAGCATAAAAGGTGGGACCGGGGAGCTGTTTTTT.

A note on this clone: Sequence at one end of the junction differs from germline and may be a read error. The genes are TRBV30 and TRBJ1-1, with 7 bases that match TRBD1. Per germline, CDR1 GTSNPN and CDR2 SVGIG (reference sequence). This CDR3 has 15 residues. CDR3 bases: TGTGGCTGGTGGGACTGGGAAACAGGGGCGGGCGAAGCTTTCTTT. It codes for CGWWDWETGAGEAFF.